These 25 T cell receptor beta chains share one sample of origin, sequenced in a study of blood T cell repertoires in COVID-19 (dated by TCRdb to 2019 to 2021). Receptor libraries were prepared by the immunoSEQ multiplex PCR assay. Here the immuneACCESS table is served through TCRdb, limited to in-frame sequences with V and J called. Missing clones are a known gap in these copies; in checked studies unresolved V genes cover under half, and the rest lacks a known reason. This sample gives approximately 100,000 clones in total; roughly 79% of them show up just once. The biggest ten clones account for around 9.3% of the sample. The sequencing input was peripheral blood. These receptors were taken from a human donor in a cohort sampled during active COVID-19.

J is TRBJ1-5 and V is TRBV4-1; TRBD1 is a possible D gene (6 bases). The CDR3 runs to 15 residues. Per germline, CDR1 MGHRA and CDR2 YSYEKL. V dropped 1 base and J dropped 0 bases, with 7 bases sitting between them. CDR3 sequence (DNA): TGCGCCAGCAGCCAAGGGGGGCATAGCAATCAGCCCCAGCATTTT. Residues: CASSQGGHSNQPQHF.

The gene calls are TRBV19 and TRBJ1-5, with 7 bases matching TRBD1. The V and J ends lost 8 bases and 0 bases, in that order; junction bases with no gene match: 4. From germline, CDR1 is LNHDA and CDR2 SQIVND (reference sequence). This CDR3 comprises 14 residues. The CDR3 DNA is TGTGCCAGTGGGGACAGCTATAGCAATCAGCCCCAGCATTTT. Translating gives CASGDSYSNQPQHF.

The chain is built from TRBV10-2 and TRBJ1-4; 8 bases align to TRBD1. The junction had 5 bases not matched to a gene; V was cut back by 0 bases and J by 5 bases. The CDR3 loop spans 16 amino acids. Germline lookup yields CDR1 WSHSY and CDR2 SAAADI. The CDR3 here is CASSESRGLGNEKLFF. Written as DNA, the CDR3 is TGCGCCAGCAGTGAGTCCAGGGGGCTGGGAAATGAAAAACTGTTTTTT.

The rearrangement uses TRBV6-5 and TRBJ1-2; 7 bases map to TRBD1. V dropped 4 bases and J dropped 2; count of bases not matched to a gene: 7. This CDR3 contains 15 residues. From germline, CDR1 is MNHEY and CDR2 SVGAGI. The CDR3 sequence: CASSWTRDRNYGYTF. The CDR3 nucleotides are TGTGCCAGCAGTTGGACCCGGGACAGAAACTATGGCTACACCTTC.

The V gene is TRBV19, the J gene TRBJ1-2; perhaps TRBD1 as D (5 bases). This CDR3 contains 15 residues. The germline V and J ends were trimmed by 3 bases and 3 bases, with 14 bases remaining between them. Germline V gene sequence: CDR1 LNHDA, CDR2 SQIVND (reference sequence). The CDR3 DNA follows: TGTGCCAGTAGTATTTCGTCTGACAGCTACTATGGCTACACCTTC. This sequence encodes CASSISSDSYYGYTF.

The CDR3 sequence: CASSEFGVRNTGELFF. The CDR3, as DNA: TGTGCCAGCAGTGAATTTGGAGTCCGGAACACCGGGGAGCTGTTTTTT. The chain recombines TRBV25-1 with TRBJ2-2, with unresolved D. In germline, CDR1 is MGHDK, CDR2 SYGVNS. The CDR3 totals 16 residues. Trimming removed 1 base at V and 1 base at J, with 10 bases between.

This clone has more than one count but fewer than ten. The chain employs TRBV20-1 and TRBJ2-7; D ambiguous. Germline CDR1 reads DFQATT; CDR2 reads SNEGSKA (reference sequence). Trimming left V 3 bases short and J 1 base short, with 7 bases between. CDR3 length equals 12 residues. The CDR3 loop reads CSASARSYEQYF. DNA of the CDR3: TGCAGTGCTAGTGCGCGTTCCTACGAGCAGTACTTC.

The chain employs TRBV7-2 and TRBJ2-6, with 7 bases fitting TRBD2. The CDR3 totals 16 residues. CDR1 SGHTA and CDR2 FQGNSA come from the germline V gene. J lost 1 base, V lost 3 bases, and 3 bases had no gene match. The CDR3 nucleotides are TGTGCCAGCAGCTTCGGGGGGATTTCTGGGGCCAACGTCCTGACTTTC. It translates to CASSFGGISGANVLTF.

The CDR3 here is CASSSGLVSYEQYF. The CDR3 DNA reads as TGTGCCAGCAGTTCCGGACTGGTTTCCTACGAGCAGTACTTC. The rearrangement links TRBV6-2 or TRBV6-3 to TRBJ2-7, with a possible D match to TRBD2 (5 bases). This CDR3 comprises 14 residues. Germline V gene lookup returns CDR1 MNHEY and CDR2 SVGEGT. With 4 bases removed from V and 1 base from J, the gap between germline ends came to 11 bases.

The V call is TRBV12-3 or TRBV12-4, the J call TRBJ1-3, with D perhaps matching TRBD1 (5 bases). V gave up 2 bases and J gave up 8 bases, with 7 bases separating them. CDR3 length: 12 amino acids. The CDR3 is CASSLTGDTIYF. For the CDR3, the DNA is TGTGCCAGCAGTTTAACGGGGGACACCATATATTTT.

This clone showed up just a few times. The chain has TRBV19 and TRBJ1-6; D remains ambiguous. CDR3 length: 13 amino acids. Trimming shortened V by 8 bases and J by 5 bases, and 10 bases separated the two germline ends. The germline gives CDR1 LNHDA, CDR2 SQIVND (reference sequence). The CDR3 reads CASSRQHNSPLHF. The CDR3 coding sequence is TGTGCCAGTTCCAGGCAGCATAATTCACCCCTCCACTTT.

The J gene is TRBJ1-5, the V gene TRBV19; TRBD1 matches 9 bases. CDR1 LNHDA and CDR2 SQIVND come from the germline V gene (reference sequence). The CDR3 length is 15 residues. The V segment lost 5 bases and the J segment 0 bases; nucleotides outside the gene matches: 2. The CDR3 DNA reads as TGTGCCAGTAGTTTGACAGGGGGTAGCAATCAGCCCCAGCATTTT. This translates into CASSLTGGSNQPQHF.

The V call is TRBV6-6, the J call TRBJ2-7; TRBD2 matches at 7 bases. Germline V gives CDR1 MNHNY, CDR2 SVGAGI (reference sequence). V was clipped by 6 bases and J by 7 bases; unmatched bases: 9. This CDR3 contains 13 residues. The CDR3 nucleotides read TGTGCCAGCAGAAAGTTAGCCGGGGGGGAGCAGTACTTC. Translating it yields CASRKLAGGEQYF.

To note about this clone: This sample also contains other DNA sequences that code for the same CDR3. The rearrangement uses TRBV9 and TRBJ1-5, with D unresolved. The V and J ends lost 2 bases and 2 bases respectively, with 11 bases between them. Germline-derived CDR1 and CDR2 are SGDLS and YYNGEE. This CDR3 is built from 15 residues. The CDR3, as DNA: TGTGCCAGCAGCGTGGGCCCCCAAGGCAATCAGCCCCAGCATTTT. This codes for CASSVGPQGNQPQHF.

The J gene is TRBJ1-6, the V gene TRBV11-2; 8 positions match TRBD1. The CDR3 contains 16 residues. J gave up 17 bases and V 2 bases, and 17 bases lay outside the gene matches. Per germline, CDR1 SGHAT and CDR2 FQNNGV. The CDR3 is CASSLRFWDRTLEVHF. CDR3 coding DNA: TGTGCCAGCAGCTTACGATTTTGGGACAGGACCCTAGAAGTCCACTTT.

The rearrangement uses TRBV6-6 and TRBJ2-7, with D tentatively TRBD1 (5 bases). This CDR3 comprises 15 residues. Germline V gene sequence: CDR1 MNHNY, CDR2 SVGAGI (reference sequence). V gave up 5 bases and J gave up 6 bases, with 20 bases separating them. In nucleotides, the CDR3 is TGTGCCAGCAGTCGAACCTCGGACACCCGGGCCGAGCAGTACTTC. This sequence encodes CASSRTSDTRAEQYF.

The chain recombines TRBV5-1 with TRBJ2-3; 13 nucleotides line up with TRBD2. CDR1 is SGHRS and CDR2 is YFSETQ in the germline V gene. The CDR3 covers 16 residues. V was clipped by 0 bases and J by 6 bases; unmatched bases: 4. This CDR3 is CASSLALAGGPDTQYF. The CDR3 DNA sequence: TGCGCCAGCAGCTTGGCACTAGCGGGGGGGCCTGATACGCAGTATTTT.

This chain uses TRBV6-6 with TRBJ1-5; D is unresolved. The length of the CDR3 is 18 residues. Trimming removed 5 bases at V and 1 base at J, with 21 bases between. Germline lookup yields CDR1 MNHNY and CDR2 SVGAGI (reference sequence). CDR3 amino acids: CASSPIGSGWRSNQPQHF. CDR3 sequence (DNA): TGTGCCAGCAGTCCAATAGGTTCCGGGTGGAGGAGCAATCAGCCCCAGCATTTT.

J is TRBJ1-5 and V is TRBV7-8, with a tentative D call TRBD1 (5 bases). Trimming stripped 1 base from V and 3 bases from J, with 13 bases between. This CDR3 region has 16 residues. Germline V gene sequence: CDR1 SGHVS, CDR2 FQNEAQ. The CDR3 DNA follows: TGTGCCAGCAGCTTAGAGGGGTACCTCTACAATCAGCCCCAGCATTTT. This codes for CASSLEGYLYNQPQHF.

The gene calls are TRBV6-6 and TRBJ1-1, with D hard to call. This CDR3 is built from 14 residues. Germline loops: CDR1 MNHNY, CDR2 SVGAGI (reference sequence). Trimming took off 2 bases at V and 0 bases at J, with 7 bases between the two ends. This CDR3 is CASSYGPMNTEAFF. CDR3 DNA: TGTGCCAGCAGTTACGGTCCTATGAACACTGAAGCTTTCTTT.

The V gene is TRBV9, the J gene TRBJ1-5, with a weak D call TRBD1 (5 bases). The CDR3 covers 15 residues. Germline V lookup: CDR1 SGDLS, CDR2 YYNGEE. V dropped 4 bases and J dropped 5 bases, with 16 bases sitting between them. The CDR3 DNA reads as TGTGCCAGCAGCCCCTCAGGGTGGGGCCATCAGCCCCAGCATTTT. Protein: CASSPSGWGHQPQHF.

V is TRBV24-1 and J is TRBJ1-3; D call uncertain. The CDR3 covers 15 residues. With 4 bases removed from V and 0 bases from J, the gap between germline ends came to 9 bases. CDR1 and CDR2 (germline): KGHDR, SFDVKD. The DNA of the CDR3 is TGTGCCACCAGTGAGTCCGGGAACTCTGGAAACACCATATATTTT. Protein sequence: CATSESGNSGNTIYF.

V gene TRBV27 combines with J gene TRBJ2-7; 10 bases agree with TRBD2. The CDR3 totals 16 residues. J gave up 2 bases and V 3 bases, and 7 bases lay outside the gene matches. CDR1 and CDR2 (germline): MNHEY, SMNVEV (reference sequence). The CDR3 sequence is CASSLASGRLPYEQYF. Written as DNA, the CDR3 is TGTGCCAGCAGTTTGGCTAGCGGGAGACTTCCCTACGAGCAGTACTTC.

This clone showed up just a few times. V usage is TRBV3-1 (or the pseudogene TRBV3-2) and J usage is TRBJ1-5; D is ambiguous. Germline V gene sequence: CDR1 LGHDT, CDR2 YNNKEL (reference sequence). This CDR3 region has 16 residues. The V and J ends lost 4 bases and 0 bases respectively, with 13 bases between them. The chain's CDR3 is CASSLGQQDSNQPQHF. The CDR3 DNA reads as TGTGCCAGCAGCCTTGGGCAGCAAGATAGCAATCAGCCCCAGCATTTT.

The rearrangement uses TRBV28 and TRBJ1-1; 10 nucleotides align to TRBD1. Germline-derived CDR1 and CDR2 are MDHEN and SYDVKM. After removal of 4 bases from V and 4 bases from J, the junction contained 15 bases not matched to a gene. This CDR3 region has 18 residues. DNA for the CDR3: TGTGCCAGCAGTTCCCCCGGGGACAGGGGTTTGATAGGCACTGAAGCTTTCTTT. Its protein is CASSSPGDRGLIGTEAFF.